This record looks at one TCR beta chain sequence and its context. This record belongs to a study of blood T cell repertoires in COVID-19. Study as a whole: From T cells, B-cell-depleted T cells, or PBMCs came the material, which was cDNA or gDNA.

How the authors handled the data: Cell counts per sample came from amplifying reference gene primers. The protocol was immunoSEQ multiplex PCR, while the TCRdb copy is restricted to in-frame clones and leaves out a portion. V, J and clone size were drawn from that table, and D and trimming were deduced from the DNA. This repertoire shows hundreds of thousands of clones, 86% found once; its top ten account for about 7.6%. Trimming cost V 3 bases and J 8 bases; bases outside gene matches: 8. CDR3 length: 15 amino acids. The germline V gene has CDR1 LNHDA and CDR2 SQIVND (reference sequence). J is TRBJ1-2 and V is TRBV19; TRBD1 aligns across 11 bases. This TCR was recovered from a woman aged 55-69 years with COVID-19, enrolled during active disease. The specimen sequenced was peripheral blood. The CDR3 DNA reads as TGTGCCAGTAGTATCCAACTGGGACAGGGGGGAGGCTACACCTTC. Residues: CASSIQLGQGGGYTF.